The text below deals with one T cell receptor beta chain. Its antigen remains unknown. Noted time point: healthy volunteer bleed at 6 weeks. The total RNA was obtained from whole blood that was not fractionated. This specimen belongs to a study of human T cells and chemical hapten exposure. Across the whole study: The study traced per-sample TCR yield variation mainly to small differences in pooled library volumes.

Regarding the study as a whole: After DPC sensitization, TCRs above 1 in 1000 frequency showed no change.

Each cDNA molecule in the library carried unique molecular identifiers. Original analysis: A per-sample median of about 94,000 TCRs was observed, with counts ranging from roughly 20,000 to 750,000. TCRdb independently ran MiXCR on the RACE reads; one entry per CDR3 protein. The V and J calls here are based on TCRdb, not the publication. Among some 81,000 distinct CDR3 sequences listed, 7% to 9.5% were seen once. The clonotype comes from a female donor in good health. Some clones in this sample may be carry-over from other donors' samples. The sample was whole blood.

CDR3 region: CASTDRLNSYEQYF. CDR3 DNA: TGTGCCAGCACCGACAGGTTAAACTCCTACGAGCAGTACTTC. The V and J genes are TRBV6-5 and TRBJ2-7; tentatively, D is TRBD1 (6 bases). Germline CDR1 reads MNHEY; CDR2 reads SVGAGI. Trimming took 7 bases from V and 0 from J, leaving 13 bases between them. CDR3 length: 14 amino acids.